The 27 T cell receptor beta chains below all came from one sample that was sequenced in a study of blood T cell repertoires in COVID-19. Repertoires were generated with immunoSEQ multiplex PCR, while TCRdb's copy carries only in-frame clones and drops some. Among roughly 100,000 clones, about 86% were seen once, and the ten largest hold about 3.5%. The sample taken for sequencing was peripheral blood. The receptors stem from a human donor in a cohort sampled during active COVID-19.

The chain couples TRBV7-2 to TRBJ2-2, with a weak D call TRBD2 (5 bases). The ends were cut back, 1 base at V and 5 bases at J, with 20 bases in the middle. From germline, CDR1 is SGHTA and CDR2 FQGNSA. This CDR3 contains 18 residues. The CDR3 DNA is TGTGCCAGCAGCTTAGTCCCGGCTCGTCCGGGATGGACCGGGGAGCTGTTTTTT. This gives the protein CASSLVPARPGWTGELFF.

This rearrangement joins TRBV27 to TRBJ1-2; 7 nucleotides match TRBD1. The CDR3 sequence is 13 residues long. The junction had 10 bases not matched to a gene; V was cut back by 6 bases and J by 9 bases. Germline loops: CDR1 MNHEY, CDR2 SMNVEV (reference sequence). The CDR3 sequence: CASSRGELYRYTF. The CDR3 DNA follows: TGTGCCAGCAGCAGGGGGGAACTTTATCGCTACACCTTC.

The CDR3 sequence: CASRTSGRENYEQYF. For the CDR3, the DNA is TGTGCCAGCCGGACTAGCGGGAGGGAGAACTACGAGCAGTACTTC. V is TRBV2 and J is TRBJ2-7; 15 bases map to TRBD2. Trimming took 8 bases from V and 3 from J; bases not matched to a gene: 5. In germline, CDR1 is SNHLY, CDR2 FYNNEI. The CDR3 is 15 amino acids.

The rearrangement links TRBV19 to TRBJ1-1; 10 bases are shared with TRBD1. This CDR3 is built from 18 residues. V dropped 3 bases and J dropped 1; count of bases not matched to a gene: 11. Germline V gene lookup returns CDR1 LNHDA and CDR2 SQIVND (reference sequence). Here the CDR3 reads CASSMGTGDPRRNTEAFF. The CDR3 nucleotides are TGTGCCAGTAGTATGGGGACAGGGGATCCCCGAAGGAACACTGAAGCTTTCTTT.

CDR3 bases: TGCGCCAGCAGCTTCCGACAGGGATCGAACACCGGGGAGCTGTTTTTT. Its protein product is CASSFRQGSNTGELFF. The chain couples TRBV5-1 to TRBJ2-2; 7 nucleotides match TRBD1. Germline values: CDR1 SGHRS, CDR2 YFSETQ. The CDR3 has 16 amino acids. After removal of 2 bases from V and 0 bases from J, the junction contained 4 bases not matched to a gene.

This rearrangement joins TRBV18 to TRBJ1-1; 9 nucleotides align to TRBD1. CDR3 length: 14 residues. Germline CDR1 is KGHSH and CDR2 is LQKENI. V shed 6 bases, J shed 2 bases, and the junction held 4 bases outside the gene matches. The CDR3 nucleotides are TGTGCCAGCTCCCGGGACAGGGTAAACACTGAAGCTTTCTTT. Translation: CASSRDRVNTEAFF. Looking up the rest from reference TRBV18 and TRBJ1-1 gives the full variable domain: NAGVMQNPRHLVRRRGQEARLRCSPMKGHSHVYWYRQLPEEGLKFMVYLQKENIIDESGMPKERFSAEFPKEGPSILRIQQVVRGDSAAYFCASSRDRVNTEAFFGQGTRLTVV.

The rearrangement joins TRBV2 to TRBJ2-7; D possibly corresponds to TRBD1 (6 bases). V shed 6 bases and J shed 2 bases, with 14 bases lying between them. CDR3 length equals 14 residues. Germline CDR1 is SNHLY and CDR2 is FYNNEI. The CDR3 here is CASRNVEGAYEQYF. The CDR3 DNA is TGTGCCAGCAGGAACGTTGAGGGGGCCTACGAGCAGTACTTC.

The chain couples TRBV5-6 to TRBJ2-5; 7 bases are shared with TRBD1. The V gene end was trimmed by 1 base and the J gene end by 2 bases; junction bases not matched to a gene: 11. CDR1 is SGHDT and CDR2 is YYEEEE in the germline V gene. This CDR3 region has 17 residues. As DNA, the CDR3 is TGTGCCAGCAGCTTGTTAGATGGACAGGAGATGCAAGAGACCCAGTACTTC. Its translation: CASSLLDGQEMQETQYF.

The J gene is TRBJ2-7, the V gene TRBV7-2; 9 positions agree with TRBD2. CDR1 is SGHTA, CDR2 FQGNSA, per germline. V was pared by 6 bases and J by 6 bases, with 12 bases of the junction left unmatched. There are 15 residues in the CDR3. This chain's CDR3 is CASRGGGRELSEQYF. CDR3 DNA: TGTGCCAGCAGGGGTGGCGGGAGGGAATTAAGCGAGCAGTACTTC.

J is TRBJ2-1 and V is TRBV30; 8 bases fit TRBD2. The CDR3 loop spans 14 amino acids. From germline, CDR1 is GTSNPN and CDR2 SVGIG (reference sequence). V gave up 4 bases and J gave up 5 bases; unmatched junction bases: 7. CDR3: CAWKGGRNDNEQFF. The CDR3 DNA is TGTGCCTGGAAAGGCGGGAGGAACGACAATGAGCAGTTCTTC.

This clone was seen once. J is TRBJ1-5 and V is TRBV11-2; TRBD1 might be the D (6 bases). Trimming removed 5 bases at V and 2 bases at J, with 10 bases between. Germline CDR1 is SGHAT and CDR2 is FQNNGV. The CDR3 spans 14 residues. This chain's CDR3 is CASSTDRGNQPQHF. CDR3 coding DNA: TGTGCCAGCAGCACGGACAGAGGCAATCAGCCCCAGCATTTT.

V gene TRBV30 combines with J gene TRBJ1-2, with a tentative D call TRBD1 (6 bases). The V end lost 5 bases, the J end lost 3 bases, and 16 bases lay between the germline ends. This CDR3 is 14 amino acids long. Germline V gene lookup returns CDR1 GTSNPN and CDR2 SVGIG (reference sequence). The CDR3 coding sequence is TGTGCCTGGCGGAGGGGAGGGGGGGACTATGGCTACACCTTC. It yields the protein CAWRRGGGDYGYTF.

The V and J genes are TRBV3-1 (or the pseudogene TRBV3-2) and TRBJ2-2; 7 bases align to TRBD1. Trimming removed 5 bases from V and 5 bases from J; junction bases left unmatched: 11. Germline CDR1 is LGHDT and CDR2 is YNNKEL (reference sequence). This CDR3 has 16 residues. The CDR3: CASSFTGVRGTGELFF. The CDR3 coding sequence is TGTGCCAGCAGCTTCACAGGGGTTAGGGGAACCGGGGAGCTGTTTTTT.

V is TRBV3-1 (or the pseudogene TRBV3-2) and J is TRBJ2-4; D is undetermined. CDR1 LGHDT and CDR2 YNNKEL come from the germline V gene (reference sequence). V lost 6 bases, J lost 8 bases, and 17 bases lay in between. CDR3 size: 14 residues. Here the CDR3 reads CASRSAPPGYIQYF. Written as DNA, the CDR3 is TGTGCCAGCAGATCAGCGCCTCCCGGGTACATTCAGTACTTC.

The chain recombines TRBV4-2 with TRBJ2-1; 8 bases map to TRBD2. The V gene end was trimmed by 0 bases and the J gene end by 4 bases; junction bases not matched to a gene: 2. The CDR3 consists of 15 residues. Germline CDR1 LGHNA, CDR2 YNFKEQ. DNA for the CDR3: TGTGCCAGCAGCCAAGAGAGCGGGGGTTACAATGAGCAGTTCTTC. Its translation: CASSQESGGYNEQFF.

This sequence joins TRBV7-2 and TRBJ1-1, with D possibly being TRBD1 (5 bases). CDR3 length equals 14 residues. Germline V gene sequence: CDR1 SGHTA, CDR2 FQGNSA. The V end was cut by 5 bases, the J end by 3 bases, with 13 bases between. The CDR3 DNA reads TGTGCCAGCAGCCCGGGACTAATGCACACTGAAGCTTTCTTT. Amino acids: CASSPGLMHTEAFF.

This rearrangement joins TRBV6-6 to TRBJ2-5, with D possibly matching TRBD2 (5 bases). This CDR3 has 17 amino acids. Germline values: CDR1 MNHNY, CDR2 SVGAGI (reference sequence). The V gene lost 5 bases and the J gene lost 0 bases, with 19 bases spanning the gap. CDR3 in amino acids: CASSPVYSRGHQETQYF. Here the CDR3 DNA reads TGTGCCAGCAGTCCCGTATACTCCCGGGGTCACCAAGAGACCCAGTACTTC.

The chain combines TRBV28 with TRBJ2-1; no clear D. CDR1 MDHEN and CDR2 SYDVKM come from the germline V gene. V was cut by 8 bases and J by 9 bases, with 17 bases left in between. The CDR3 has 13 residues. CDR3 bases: TGTGCCAGCCGAAGCAGTCCGCCGGGTGAGCAGTTCTTC. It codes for CASRSSPPGEQFF. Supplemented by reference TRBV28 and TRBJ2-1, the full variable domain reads DVKVTQSSRYLVKRTGEKVFLECVQDMDHENMFWYRQDPGLGLRLIYFSYDVKMKEKGDIPEGYSVSREKKERFSLILESASTNQTSMYLCASRSSPPGEQFFGPGTRLTVL.

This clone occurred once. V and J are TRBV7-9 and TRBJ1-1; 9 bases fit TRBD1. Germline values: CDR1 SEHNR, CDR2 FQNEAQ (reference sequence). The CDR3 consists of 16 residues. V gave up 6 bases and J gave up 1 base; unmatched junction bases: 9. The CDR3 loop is CASSRPPGQGNTEAFF. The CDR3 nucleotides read TGTGCCAGCAGTAGGCCTCCGGGACAGGGGAACACTGAAGCTTTCTTT.

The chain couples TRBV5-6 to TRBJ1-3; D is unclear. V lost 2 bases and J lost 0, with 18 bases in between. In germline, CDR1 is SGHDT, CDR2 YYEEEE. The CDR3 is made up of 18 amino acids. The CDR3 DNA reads TGTGCCAGCAGCTTTGGGAGGAGAGGCATCATCTCTGGAAACACCATATATTTT. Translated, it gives CASSFGRRGIISGNTIYF.

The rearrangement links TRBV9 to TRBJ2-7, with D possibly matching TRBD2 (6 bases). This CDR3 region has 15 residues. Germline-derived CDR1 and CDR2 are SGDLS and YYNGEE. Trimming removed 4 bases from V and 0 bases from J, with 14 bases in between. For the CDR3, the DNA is TGTGCCAGCAGCCCAGGAGGGGATAGCTCCTACGAGCAGTACTTC. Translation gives CASSPGGDSSYEQYF.

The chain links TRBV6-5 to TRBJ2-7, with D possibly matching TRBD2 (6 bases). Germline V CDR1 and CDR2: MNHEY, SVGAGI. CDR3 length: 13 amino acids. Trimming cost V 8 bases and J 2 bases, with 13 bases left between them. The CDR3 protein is CASYSAGTYEQYF. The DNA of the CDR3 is TGTGCCAGCTACTCAGCGGGCACCTACGAGCAGTACTTC.

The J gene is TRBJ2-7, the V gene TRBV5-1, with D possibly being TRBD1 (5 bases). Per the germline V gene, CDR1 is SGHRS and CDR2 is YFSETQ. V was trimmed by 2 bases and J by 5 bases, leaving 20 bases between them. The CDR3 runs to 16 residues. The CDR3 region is CASSLQSGSFPDEQYF. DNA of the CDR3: TGCGCCAGCAGCTTACAATCAGGGTCTTTCCCCGACGAGCAGTACTTC.

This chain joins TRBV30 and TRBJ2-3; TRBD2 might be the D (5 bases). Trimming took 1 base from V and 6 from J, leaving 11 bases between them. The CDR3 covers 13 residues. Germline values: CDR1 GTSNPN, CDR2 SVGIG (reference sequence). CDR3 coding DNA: TGTGCCTGGAGTGGAGGGCCGGGGGATACGCAGTATTTT. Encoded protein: CAWSGGPGDTQYF. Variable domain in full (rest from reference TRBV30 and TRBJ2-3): SQTIHQWPATLVQPVGSPLSLECTVEGTSNPNLYWYRQAAGRGLQLLFYSVGIGQISSEVPQNLSASRPQDRQFILSSKKLLLSDSGFYLCAWSGGPGDTQYFGPGTRLTVL.

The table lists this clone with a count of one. The CDR3 region is CASSAGQGRGINTEAFF. CDR3 nucleotides: TGTGCCAGTAGTGCCGGACAGGGGCGTGGGATTAACACTGAAGCTTTCTTT. The chain carries TRBV19 and TRBJ1-1, with TRBD1 matching over 9 bases. CDR3 length: 17 residues. V lost 5 bases and J lost 2; bases outside the gene matches: 12. CDR1 and CDR2 (germline): LNHDA, SQIVND (reference sequence).

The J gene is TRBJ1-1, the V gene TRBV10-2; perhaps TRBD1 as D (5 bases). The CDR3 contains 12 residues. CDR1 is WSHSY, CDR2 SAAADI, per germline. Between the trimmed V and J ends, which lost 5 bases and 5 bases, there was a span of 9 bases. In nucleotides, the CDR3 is TGCGCCAGCAGTACGGGGGATACTGAAGCTTTCTTT. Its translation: CASSTGDTEAFF.

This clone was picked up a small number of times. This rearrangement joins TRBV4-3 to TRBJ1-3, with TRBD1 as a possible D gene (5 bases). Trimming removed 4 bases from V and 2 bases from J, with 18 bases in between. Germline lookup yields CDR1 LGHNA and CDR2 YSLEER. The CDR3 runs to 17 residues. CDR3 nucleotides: TGCGCCAGCAGCCCTAAACTACAGGTTTTCCCTGGAAACACCATATATTTT. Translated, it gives CASSPKLQVFPGNTIYF.